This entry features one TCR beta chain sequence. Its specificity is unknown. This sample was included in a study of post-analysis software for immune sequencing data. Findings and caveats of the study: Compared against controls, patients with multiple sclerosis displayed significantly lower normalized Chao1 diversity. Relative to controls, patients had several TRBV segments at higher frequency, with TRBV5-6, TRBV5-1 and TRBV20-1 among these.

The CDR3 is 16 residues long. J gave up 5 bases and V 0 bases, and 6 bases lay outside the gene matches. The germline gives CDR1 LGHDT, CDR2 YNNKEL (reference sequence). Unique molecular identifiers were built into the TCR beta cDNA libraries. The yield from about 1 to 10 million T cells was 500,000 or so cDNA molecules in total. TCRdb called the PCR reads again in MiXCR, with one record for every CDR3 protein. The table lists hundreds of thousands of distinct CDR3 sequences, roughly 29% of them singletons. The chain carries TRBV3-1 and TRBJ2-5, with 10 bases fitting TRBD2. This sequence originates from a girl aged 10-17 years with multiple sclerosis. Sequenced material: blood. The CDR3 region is CASSQDERGGVETQYF. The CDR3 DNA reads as TGTGCCAGCAGCCAAGATGAGCGGGGGGGCGTGGAGACCCAGTACTTC.